These 6 T cell receptor beta chains share one sample of origin, sequenced in a study of OX40 agonist ivuxolimab in advanced cancers. TCRdb keeps only in-frame clones here, not all; method: immunoSEQ multiplex PCR. The sample holds 65,000 to 80,000 clones; less than 95% are singletons and the top ten take more than 9.5%. The source was CD4+ or CD8+ T cells sorted from blood, collected in a trial of the OX40 agonist ivuxolimab. These receptors came from an adult with an advanced solid tumor such as melanoma, head and neck, liver or kidney cancer.

The chain couples TRBV7-2 to TRBJ1-1; 7 bases are shared with TRBD1. Germline trimming cut 5 bases from V and 3 bases from J; bases unmatched to any gene: 6. Germline-derived CDR1 and CDR2 are SGHTA and FQGNSA. CDR3 length: 14 amino acids. The CDR3 spells CASSDRDRDTEAFF. The CDR3 region has the DNA TGTGCCAGCAGCGACCGGGACAGAGACACTGAAGCTTTCTTT.

The chain has TRBV5-1 and TRBJ2-2; 11 nucleotides agree with TRBD1. The CDR3 totals 15 residues. V lost 5 bases and J lost 3; bases outside the gene matches: 3. In germline, CDR1 is SGHRS, CDR2 YFSETQ. The CDR3 sequence is CASRGQGADTGELFF. The CDR3 DNA reads as TGCGCCAGCAGAGGACAGGGGGCGGACACCGGGGAGCTGTTTTTT.

This chain uses TRBV10-1 with TRBJ1-2, with a tentative D call TRBD1 (6 bases). The CDR3 is 13 amino acids. Trimming took 2 bases from V and 4 from J, leaving 8 bases between them. Germline V gene data show CDR1 as WNHNN and CDR2 as SYGVQD (reference sequence). The CDR3: CASSEGQRYGYTF. CDR3 sequence (DNA): TGCGCCAGCAGTGAGGGACAGCGCTATGGCTACACCTTC.

The V call is TRBV7-8, the J call TRBJ2-7; D perhaps matches TRBD1 (5 bases). The CDR3 contains 12 residues. The V end was cut by 3 bases, the J end by 6 bases, with 9 bases between. CDR1 SGHVS and CDR2 FQNEAQ come from the germline V gene. The CDR3 spells CASSFSQVEQYF. The CDR3 DNA is TGTGCCAGCAGCTTCTCACAGGTCGAGCAGTACTTC.

The V call is TRBV15, the J call TRBJ2-7; D not certain. V lost 9 bases to trimming and J lost 6 bases, with 12 bases between them. Germline lookup yields CDR1 LNHNV and CDR2 YYDKDF (reference sequence). There are 11 residues in the CDR3. As DNA, the CDR3 is TGTGCCACAGAGGCGTCAGGCGAGCAGTACTTC. Translation gives CATEASGEQYF.

This rearrangement joins TRBV6-5 to TRBJ1-4; D not certain. Germline CDR1 reads MNHEY; CDR2 reads SVGAGI. The germline V and J ends were trimmed by 5 bases and 6 bases, with 16 bases remaining between them. The CDR3 consists of 15 residues. The CDR3 loop reads CASSPAVWGDEKLFF. The CDR3 nucleotides are TGTGCCAGCAGTCCCGCTGTGTGGGGTGATGAAAAACTGTTTTTT.